This T cell receptor beta chain stems from a study of cytomegalovirus exposure and HLA in healthy donors. Primers for the PCR totalled 60 Vbeta and 13 Jbeta. Measured with immunoSEQ multiplex PCR; TCRdb has only the in-frame clones, and not every one. The profile covers about 220,000 clones, with around four fifths appearing a single time and 0.71% taken by the ten largest. Per the germline V gene, CDR1 is MNHNY and CDR2 is SVGAGI (reference sequence). This CDR3 contains 15 residues. V lost 2 bases and J 4 bases, leaving 15 bases between the germline ends. The chain employs TRBV6-6 and TRBJ2-7, with unresolved D. The sequence came from a boy aged 2 to 10 in good health and CMV-seronegative. The material sequenced was PBMCs. The CDR3 bases are TGTGCCAGCAGTTACCTAGATGGTCTGCGATACGAGCAGTACTTC. It translates to CASSYLDGLRYEQYF.